This is a list of T cell receptor beta chains from one sample in a study of cytomegalovirus exposure and HLA in healthy donors. This table comes from immunoSEQ multiplex PCR, and its TCRdb copy is limited to in-frame clones, with some not included. The data show approximately 300,000 clones, 80% to 90% seen once. Sequences were obtained from PBMCs. The receptors originated from a woman younger than 30 in good health and CMV-seronegative. The CDR3 runs from the conserved cysteine through the conserved F or W. The order of the fields is clone size, CDR3 length, D gene, V gene, J gene, CDR3 protein, CDR3 DNA. A D gene is named only where the DNA matches it firmly. Clone size is given for some rows only: seen once, a few or many times, or a class if the clone is expanded.

NA,14,TRBD1,TRBV5-4,TRBJ2-2,CASSPGQDTGELFF,TGTGCCAGCAGCCCCGGACAGGACACCGGGGAGCTGTTTTTT
NA,14,NA,TRBV28,TRBJ1-2,CASSLSGGNYGYTF,TGTGCCAGCAGTTTATCGGGGGGTAACTATGGCTACACCTTC
NA,16,TRBD1,TRBV25-1,TRBJ2-7,CASSAPTGGESYEQYF,TGTGCCAGCAGTGCGCCAACAGGGGGCGAATCCTACGAGCAGTACTTC
NA,16,TRBD2,TRBV9,TRBJ2-7,CASSVDIAGGVREQYF,TGTGCCAGCAGCGTAGATATAGCGGGAGGGGTGAGGGAGCAGTACTTC
NA,16,NA,TRBV28,TRBJ1-2,CASSPSGGLANYGYTF,TGTGCCAGCAGCCCATCGGGGGGCCTAGCTAACTATGGCTACACCTTC
once,12,NA,TRBV7-2,TRBJ2-5,CASSFLVETQYF,TGTGCCAGCAGCTTCTTAGTAGAGACCCAGTACTTC
NA,15,TRBD1,TRBV9,TRBJ1-5,CASSVVGTGRRPQHF,TGTGCCAGCAGCGTAGTTGGGACAGGGAGGAGGCCCCAGCATTTT
NA,17,TRBD2,TRBV5-6,TRBJ2-1,CASSGYSGRARYNEQFF,TGTGCCAGCAGCGGCTATAGCGGGAGGGCCAGGTACAATGAGCAGTTCTTC
NA,14,NA,TRBV5-4,TRBJ2-7,CASSLSGRNYEQYF,TGTGCCAGCAGCTTGAGCGGACGGAATTACGAGCAGTACTTC
NA,18,TRBD2,TRBV4-3,TRBJ2-3,CASSQELQLAEYTDTQYF,TGCGCCAGCAGCCAAGAGCTCCAGCTAGCGGAGTACACAGATACGCAGTATTTT
NA,12,TRBD1,TRBV19,TRBJ1-1,CASSMRGLKAFF,TGTGCCAGTAGTATGAGGGGGCTGAAAGCTTTCTTT
NA,17,TRBD1,TRBV29-1,TRBJ2-5,CSALLTGDPTPLETQYF,TGCAGCGCCTTACTAACAGGGGACCCGACCCCCCTGGAGACCCAGTACTTC
NA,15,TRBD1,TRBV7-9,TRBJ1-2,CASSTGTGVWNGYTF,TGTGCCAGCAGCACAGGGACAGGGGTTTGGAATGGCTACACCTTC
NA,15,TRBD1,TRBV9,TRBJ1-4,CASSVGVDRGEKLFF,TGTGCCAGCAGCGTAGGGGTGGACAGGGGTGAAAAACTGTTTTTT
NA,16,TRBD1,TRBV6-6,TRBJ2-7,CASRIIRTGDSYEQYF,TGTGCCAGCAGGATCATAAGGACAGGGGACTCCTACGAGCAGTACTTC
NA,13,NA,TRBV6-5,TRBJ2-1,CASSSDRSNEQFF,TGTGCCAGCAGTTCAGACAGGAGCAATGAGCAGTTCTTC
NA,13,TRBD1,TRBV10-3,TRBJ2-1,CAIRPGQDNEQFF,TGTGCCATCAGGCCGGGACAGGACAATGAGCAGTTCTTC
NA,11,NA,TRBV28,TRBJ2-7,CASSHRYEQYF,TGTGCCAGCAGCCACAGGTACGAGCAGTACTTC
NA,16,TRBD1,TRBV6-1,TRBJ1-2,CASSEVGQGGNYGYTF,TGTGCCAGCAGTGAAGTCGGACAGGGGGGTAACTATGGCTACACCTTC
once,14,TRBD2,TRBV11-2,TRBJ2-1,CASSLDLSGVEQFF,TGTGCCAGCAGCTTAGATCTAAGCGGGGTCGAGCAGTTCTTC
NA,16,TRBD2,TRBV7-7,TRBJ2-1,CASSLTGGSGYNEQFF,TGTGCCAGCAGCCTTACGGGAGGGAGTGGGTACAATGAGCAGTTCTTC
NA,15,TRBD2,TRBV4-2,TRBJ2-5,CASSQEGLAGETQYF,TGTGCCAGCAGCCAAGAAGGACTAGCGGGAGAGACCCAGTACTTC
NA,16,TRBD2,TRBV5-6,TRBJ2-1,CASSLVGGGLRNEQFF,TGTGCCAGCAGCTTGGTTGGGGGAGGGCTCCGAAATGAGCAGTTCTTC
NA,12,NA,TRBV7-9,TRBJ1-1,CASSQGRSGTFF,TGCGCCAGCAGCCAAGGTCGGTCGGGGACTTTCTTT
NA,14,NA,TRBV2,TRBJ2-7,CASRPILSSYEQYF,TGTGCCAGCAGGCCCATCCTAAGCTCCTACGAGCAGTACTTC
NA,11,TRBD1,TRBV10-3,TRBJ1-2,CAISTGDGYTF,TGTGCCATCAGCACAGGGGATGGCTACACCTTC
NA,15,NA,TRBV7-2,TRBJ1-3,CASSLVRVLGNTIYF,TGTGCCAGCAGCTTAGTTCGGGTATTAGGAAACACCATATATTTT
NA,16,NA,TRBV4-2,TRBJ2-7,CASSQDPGTLAYEQYF,TGTGCCAGCAGCCAAGATCCCGGGACTCTTGCCTACGAGCAGTACTTC
NA,13,NA,TRBV9,TRBJ2-2,CASSVLLTGELFF,TGTGCCAGCAGCGTACTCCTCACCGGGGAGCTGTTTTTT
once,13,NA,TRBV28,TRBJ2-7,CASYAQGKGGQYF,TGTGCCAGCTACGCGCAGGGGAAGGGTGGGCAGTACTTC
NA,14,NA,TRBV27,TRBJ1-1,CASSSPGANTEAFF,TGTGCCAGCAGTTCCCCGGGAGCGAACACTGAAGCTTTCTTT
once,15,TRBD2,TRBV29-1,TRBJ2-1,CSVEGTSGSGNEQFF,TGCAGCGTGGAGGGGACTAGCGGGAGTGGGAATGAGCAGTTCTTC
few,16,TRBD1,TRBV4-2,TRBJ1-2,CASSQEGQGGDYGYTF,TGTGCCAGCAGCCAAGAGGGACAGGGAGGGGACTATGGCTACACCTTC
NA,15,TRBD1,TRBV4-3,TRBJ2-7,CASSTSPGQSYEQYF,TGCGCCAGCAGCACCTCCCCGGGACAGAGCTACGAGCAGTACTTC